The 7 T cell receptor beta chains reported below all come from one sample, sequenced in a study of blood T cells in healthy people across ages. Together with a sample-barcoded 5' primer, a J-beta primer mix was included in a second PCR lasting about 7 to 12 cycles. TCRdb called the 5' RACE reads again in MiXCR, with one record for every CDR3 protein. The sample lists about 970,000 distinct CDR3 sequences, 45% to 60% seen once, with about a fifth in the top ten. Sequencing input: blood. These receptors originate from an older woman in good health.

A note on this clonotype: One junction end does not reproduce the germline sequence, and a read error may be involved. This sequence joins TRBV20-1 and TRBJ2-1; 7 nucleotides agree with TRBD1. The CDR3 covers 13 residues. CDR1 and CDR2 (germline): DFQATT, SNEGSKA (reference sequence). The CDR3 region has the DNA TGCAGTGCAACAGGGGACACTTACAATGGGCAGTTCTTC. Translation gives CSATGDTYNGQFF.

V and J are TRBV27 and TRBJ2-7; 8 bases line up with TRBD2. V lost 3 bases to trimming and J lost 4 bases; unmatched junction nucleotides: 5. Per the germline V gene, CDR1 is MNHEY and CDR2 is SMNVEV (reference sequence). The CDR3 loop spans 14 amino acids. As DNA, the CDR3 is TGTGCCAGCAGTTTCAGCGGGAGTCTTTACGAGCAGTACTTC. It encodes CASSFSGSLYEQYF.

The gene calls are TRBV4-1 and TRBJ2-1; 11 nucleotides agree with TRBD2. Trimming at V came to 0 bases and at J to 0 bases, leaving 7 bases not matched to a gene. Germline CDR1 is MGHRA and CDR2 is YSYEKL. The CDR3 covers 19 residues. Written as DNA, the CDR3 is TGCGCCAGCAGCCAAGATACTAGCGGGGGCCAAAGCTCCTACAATGAGCAGTTCTTC. Encoded protein: CASSQDTSGGQSSYNEQFF.

The CDR3: CASSYPRDRSSYNEQFF. The CDR3 coding sequence is TGCGCCAGCAGCTATCCCCGGGACAGGAGCTCCTACAATGAGCAGTTCTTC. This chain uses TRBV5-1 with TRBJ2-1, with 8 bases identical to TRBD1. The germline CDR1 and CDR2 sequences are SGHRS and YFSETQ. This CDR3 spans 17 amino acids. The V gene end was trimmed by 3 bases and the J gene end by 0 bases; junction bases not matched to a gene: 8.

The gene calls are TRBV20-1 and TRBJ1-2, with D hard to call. The length of the CDR3 is 14 residues. Germline V gene lookup returns CDR1 DFQATT and CDR2 SNEGSKA (reference sequence). Trimming took off 6 bases at V and 2 bases at J, with 16 bases between the two ends. The CDR3 nucleotides are TGCAGTGCCAACCGCCCGACGGGGAACTATGGCTACACCTTC. This encodes CSANRPTGNYGYTF.

This clonotype appeared a single time. The chain links TRBV4-1 to TRBJ2-7; D is perhaps TRBD2 (6 bases). CDR1 and CDR2 from the germline V gene are MGHRA and YSYEKL. This CDR3 contains 15 residues. Trimming cost V 0 bases and J 2 bases, with 11 bases left between them. The DNA for the CDR3 is TGCGCCAGCAGCCAAGAAGCTAGCGCACCCTACGAGCAGTACTTC. It translates to CASSQEASAPYEQYF.

The rearrangement joins TRBV12-3 or TRBV12-4 to TRBJ2-7; unclear D gene. The V gene lost 8 bases and the J gene lost 3 bases, with 8 bases spanning the gap. The CDR3 runs 11 residues. The CDR3 sequence: CASQQSYEQYF. DNA for the CDR3: TGTGCCAGCCAACAGAGCTACGAGCAGTACTTC.